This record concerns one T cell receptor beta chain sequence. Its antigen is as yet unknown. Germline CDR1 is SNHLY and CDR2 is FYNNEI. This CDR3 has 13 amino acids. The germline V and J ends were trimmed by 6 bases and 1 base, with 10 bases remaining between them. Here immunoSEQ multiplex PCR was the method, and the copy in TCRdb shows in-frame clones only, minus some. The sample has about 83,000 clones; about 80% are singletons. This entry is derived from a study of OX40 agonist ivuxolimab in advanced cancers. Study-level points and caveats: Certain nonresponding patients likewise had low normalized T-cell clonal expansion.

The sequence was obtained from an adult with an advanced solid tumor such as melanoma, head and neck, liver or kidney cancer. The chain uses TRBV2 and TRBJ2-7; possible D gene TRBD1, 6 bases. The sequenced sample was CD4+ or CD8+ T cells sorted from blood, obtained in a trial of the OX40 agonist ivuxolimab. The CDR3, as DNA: TGTGCCAGCAGGGTGGACAGTTCCTACGAGCAGTACTTC. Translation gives CASRVDSSYEQYF.